This T cell receptor (beta chain) was documented in a study of control samples from healthy donors and cancer patients. CDR1 is SEHNR, CDR2 FQNEAQ, per germline (reference sequence). CDR3 length: 15 amino acids. Between the trimmed V and J ends, which lost 5 bases and 3 bases, there was a span of 17 bases. Assay used: immunoSEQ multiplex PCR; TCRdb lists only in-frame clones, some missing. The sample shows around 120,000 clones, roughly nine tenths of them seen only once. The sample taken for sequencing was PBMCs. The receptor was derived from a woman aged 45-59 years with colorectal cancer. This sequence joins TRBV7-9 and TRBJ2-7, with D perhaps TRBD1 (6 bases). This CDR3 is CASSDGTWRDYEQYF. CDR3 coding DNA: TGTGCCAGCAGCGACGGGACATGGCGCGACTACGAGCAGTACTTC.